Shown below are 19 T cell receptor beta chains from a single sample sequenced in a study of T cell changes during pregnancy in multiple sclerosis. The assay was immunoSEQ multiplex PCR, and TCRdb's table has in-frame clones only and misses some. The repertoire has approximately 44,000 clones, approximately 91% of them found once; the top ten carry roughly 0.53%. Sequencing used CD4+ T cells from peripheral blood mononuclear cells, obtained in the first trimester of pregnancy. Receptor source: a female donor with multiple sclerosis, enrolled in a pregnancy study.

The chain joins TRBV4-3 to TRBJ2-6, with D tentatively TRBD2 (6 bases). CDR3 length equals 18 residues. In germline, CDR1 is LGHNA, CDR2 YSLEER. V lost 4 bases and J lost 4, with 20 bases in between. This CDR3 reads CASSRSGARVSGANVLTF. Here the CDR3 DNA reads TGCGCCAGCAGCCGATCGGGAGCTCGGGTTTCGGGGGCCAACGTCCTGACTTTC.

This chain links TRBV7-2 with TRBJ2-3; D possibly corresponds to TRBD2 (5 bases). Per germline, CDR1 SGHTA and CDR2 FQGNSA. Trimming removed 1 base from V and 6 bases from J, with 8 bases in between. The CDR3 loop spans 13 amino acids. Here the CDR3 DNA reads TGTGCCAGCAGCTTAGGGCCTAGCGATACGCAGTATTTT. It codes for CASSLGPSDTQYF. Full variable domain (missing parts from reference TRBV7-2 and TRBJ2-3): GAGVSQSPSNKVTEKGKDVELRCDPISGHTALYWYRQSLGQGLEFLIYFQGNSAPDKSGLPSDRFSAERTGGSVSTLTIQRTQQEDSAVYLCASSLGPSDTQYFGPGTRLTVL.

V usage is TRBV6-1 and J usage is TRBJ2-2, with D possibly TRBD1 on 6 matching bases. Germline V gene data show CDR1 as MNHNS and CDR2 as SASEGT. V dropped 4 bases and J dropped 1 base, with 13 bases sitting between them. This CDR3 is built from 16 residues. CDR3 nucleotide sequence: TGTGCCAGCAGTGTTAAGACAGGACAGAACACCGGGGAGCTGTTTTTT. Its translation: CASSVKTGQNTGELFF.

The V and J genes are TRBV5-4 and TRBJ2-7; 7 bases are a match to TRBD2. The V gene end was trimmed by 4 bases and the J gene end by 2 bases; junction bases not matched to a gene: 15. The CDR3 is 17 amino acids. Germline CDR1 and CDR2: SGHNT and YYREEE (reference sequence). CDR3 nucleotides: TGTGCCAGCAGCATTGACGAACGGGCGGGGGTCCCCTACGAGCAGTACTTC. Protein product: CASSIDERAGVPYEQYF.

The genes are TRBV10-3 and TRBJ2-3; 10 bases align to TRBD1. Germline assignment: CDR1 ENHRY and CDR2 SYGVKD. Trimming took 6 bases from V and 3 from J; bases not matched to a gene: 3. The CDR3 totals 14 residues. The CDR3 DNA is TGTGCCATCAGACCGGGACAGGGGACAGATACGCAGTATTTT. It codes for CAIRPGQGTDTQYF.

About this clone: The same CDR3 can be traced to other DNA sequences in this sample. The chain couples TRBV6-6 to TRBJ1-2; no definite D call. Trimming left V 4 bases short and J 2 bases short, with 5 bases between. Germline CDR1 reads MNHNY; CDR2 reads SVGAGI (reference sequence). The CDR3 has 12 residues. The CDR3 DNA sequence: TGTGCCAGCAGTTCGGGGAACTATGGCTACACCTTC. Amino acid sequence: CASSSGNYGYTF.

This clone was counted a single time. J is TRBJ2-7 and V is TRBV7-2; TRBD1 aligns across 11 bases. Germline V gene data show CDR1 as SGHTA and CDR2 as FQGNSA. CDR3 length equals 14 residues. J gave up 2 bases and V 5 bases, and 2 bases lay outside the gene matches. The CDR3 sequence: CASSRGQGAYEQYF. The CDR3 nucleotides read TGTGCCAGCAGCCGGGGACAGGGGGCCTACGAGCAGTACTTC.

The V gene is TRBV7-6, the J gene TRBJ2-1; D remains ambiguous. V lost 5 bases to trimming and J lost 7 bases, with 6 bases between them. CDR1 and CDR2 from the germline V gene are SGHVS and FNYEAQ. This CDR3 spans 11 amino acids. In DNA form, the CDR3 reads TGTGCCAGCAGCCCAGCGAATGAGCAGTTCTTC. Residues: CASSPANEQFF.

The CDR3 nucleotides are TGCGCCAGCAGCCAAGGGTACCAGGCCAGCTCCTACAATGAGCAGTTCTTC. It translates to CASSQGYQASSYNEQFF. This rearrangement joins TRBV4-1 to TRBJ2-1; D not resolved. The V end was cut by 1 base, the J end by 0 bases, with 13 bases between. Germline loops: CDR1 MGHRA, CDR2 YSYEKL. This CDR3 spans 17 amino acids.

This clone was seen a single time. The chain couples TRBV27 to TRBJ1-2; D is ambiguous. Germline V gene data show CDR1 as MNHEY and CDR2 as SMNVEV (reference sequence). The CDR3 covers 13 residues. Trimming left V 2 bases short and J 6 bases short, with 10 bases between. CDR3 sequence (DNA): TGTGCCAGCAGTTTAAATCCAGCGAATGGCTACACCTTC. Amino acid sequence: CASSLNPANGYTF.

V gene TRBV15 combines with J gene TRBJ2-3, with 11 bases aligning to TRBD2. The CDR3 is 17 residues long. CDR1 LNHNV and CDR2 YYDKDF come from the germline V gene (reference sequence). V gave up 0 bases and J gave up 5 bases; unmatched junction bases: 7. Here the CDR3 reads CATSRDIAGGPQDTQYF. CDR3 nucleotides: TGTGCCACCAGCAGAGACATAGCGGGAGGGCCGCAAGATACGCAGTATTTT.

The V and J genes are TRBV5-6 and TRBJ2-3, with no clear D. The CDR3 has 12 amino acids. Trimming pared 0 bases from V and 5 bases from J, leaving 4 bases between. Per germline, CDR1 SGHDT and CDR2 YYEEEE. The CDR3 sequence is CASSLDRDTQYF. In nucleotides, the CDR3 is TGTGCCAGCAGCTTGGACAGAGATACGCAGTATTTT.

This chain links TRBV28 with TRBJ2-3, with 8 positions matching TRBD2. With V trimmed by 6 bases and J by 6 bases, 5 bases remained unmatched. Germline assignment: CDR1 MDHEN and CDR2 SYDVKM. This CDR3 contains 13 residues. The CDR3 DNA is TGTGCCAGCAGAATTCCGGGGGGGGATACGCAGTATTTT. Translation gives CASRIPGGDTQYF.

This chain links TRBV7-7 with TRBJ2-4, with D possibly being TRBD1 (6 bases). Per germline, CDR1 SSHAT and CDR2 FNYEAQ (reference sequence). The germline V and J ends were trimmed by 3 bases and 8 bases, with 11 bases remaining between them. The CDR3 covers 13 residues. CDR3 in amino acids: CASSFGEGDIQYF. The CDR3 DNA reads as TGTGCCAGCAGCTTTGGAGAGGGGGACATTCAGTACTTC.

The chain employs TRBV7-9 and TRBJ2-7; a possible D gene is TRBD2 (6 bases). The V end lost 5 bases, the J end lost 4 bases, and 15 bases lay between the germline ends. Germline V gene data show CDR1 as SEHNR and CDR2 as FQNEAQ (reference sequence). The CDR3 is made up of 14 amino acids. The CDR3 bases are TGTGCCAGCAGCCCGCCGGGACTGGGATACGAGCAGTACTTC. This translates into CASSPPGLGYEQYF. The variable domain in full, with the rest retrieved from reference TRBV7-9 and TRBJ2-7, is DTGVSQNPRHKITKRGQNVTFRCDPISEHNRLYWYRQTLGQGPEFLTYFQNEAQLEKSRLLSDRFSAERPKGSFSTLEIQRTEQGDSAMYLCASSPPGLGYEQYFGPGTRLTVT.

The chain has TRBV7-8 and TRBJ1-1, with D hard to call. Germline-derived CDR1 and CDR2 are SGHVS and FQNEAQ. Trimming shortened V by 5 bases and J by 4 bases, and 11 bases separated the two germline ends. This CDR3 contains 13 residues. The CDR3 DNA sequence: TGTGCCAGCAGCCTGGTCAAGCCCACTGAAGCTTTCTTT. Translation: CASSLVKPTEAFF.

This clone showed up just a few times. The chain is built from TRBV29-1 and TRBJ1-1; D is perhaps TRBD1 (5 bases). V shed 2 bases and J shed 5 bases, with 9 bases lying between them. The CDR3 runs 12 residues. Germline assignment: CDR1 SQVTM and CDR2 ANQGSEA. The DNA for the CDR3 is TGCAGCGTTGAAATACGGACAACTGAAGCTTTCTTT. Translating gives CSVEIRTTEAFF.

V usage is TRBV14 and J usage is TRBJ2-7, with TRBD1 identical over 8 bases. J lost 7 bases, V lost 1 base, and 6 bases had no gene match. Germline loops: CDR1 SGHDN, CDR2 FVKESK. The CDR3 is 14 residues long. CDR3 protein: CASSQAGGLGEQYF. In DNA form, the CDR3 reads TGTGCCAGCAGCCAAGCAGGGGGCCTCGGGGAGCAGTACTTC.

The rearrangement uses TRBV29-1 and TRBJ2-7; 9 nucleotides align to TRBD1. Germline-derived CDR1 and CDR2 are SQVTM and ANQGSEA. This CDR3 comprises 16 residues. The V and J ends lost 5 bases and 3 bases, in that order; junction bases with no gene match: 14. CDR3 region: CSVLPIMGQGSYEQYF. The CDR3 nucleotides read TGCAGCGTTCTCCCCATTATGGGACAGGGCAGCTACGAGCAGTACTTC.